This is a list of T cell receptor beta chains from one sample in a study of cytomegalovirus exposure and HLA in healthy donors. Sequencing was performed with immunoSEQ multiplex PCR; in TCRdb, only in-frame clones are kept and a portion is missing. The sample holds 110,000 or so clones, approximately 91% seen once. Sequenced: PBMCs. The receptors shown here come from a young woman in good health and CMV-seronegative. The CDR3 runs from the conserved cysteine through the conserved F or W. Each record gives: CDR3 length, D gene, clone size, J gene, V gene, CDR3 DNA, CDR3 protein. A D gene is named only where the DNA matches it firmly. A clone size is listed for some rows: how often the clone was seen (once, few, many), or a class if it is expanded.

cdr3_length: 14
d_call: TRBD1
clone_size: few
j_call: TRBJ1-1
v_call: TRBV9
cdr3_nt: TGTGCCAGCAGCTTTACAGGGGTGGGCACTGAAGCTTTCTTT
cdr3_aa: CASSFTGVGTEAFF

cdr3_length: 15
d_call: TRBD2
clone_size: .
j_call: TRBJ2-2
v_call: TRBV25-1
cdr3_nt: TGTGCCAGCAGTCTAGCGGGGTATGTCACCGGGGAGCTGTTTTTT
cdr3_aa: CASSLAGYVTGELFF

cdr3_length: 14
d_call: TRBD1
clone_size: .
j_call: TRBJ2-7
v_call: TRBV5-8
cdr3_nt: TGTGCCAGCAGACGGGGACAGTATTTATACGAGCAGTACTTC
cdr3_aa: CASRRGQYLYEQYF

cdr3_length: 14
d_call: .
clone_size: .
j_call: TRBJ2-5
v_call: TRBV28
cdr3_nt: TGTGCCAGCAGTTTACATGGGGGCTCAGAGACCCAGTACTTC
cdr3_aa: CASSLHGGSETQYF

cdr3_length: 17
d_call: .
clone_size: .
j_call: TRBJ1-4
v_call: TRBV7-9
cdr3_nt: TGTGCCAGTCAGAACCTTCAGGGCCTCTCGTCTAATGAAAAACTGTTTTTT
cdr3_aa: CASQNLQGLSSNEKLFF

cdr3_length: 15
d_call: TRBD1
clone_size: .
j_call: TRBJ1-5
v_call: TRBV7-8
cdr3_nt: TGTGCCAGCAGCCCGGGACAGGGAAGAGATCAGCCCCAGCATTTT
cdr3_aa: CASSPGQGRDQPQHF

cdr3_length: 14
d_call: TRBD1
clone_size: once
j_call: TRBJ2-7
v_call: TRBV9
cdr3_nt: TGTGCCAGCACCCCGACAGGGGCGACCTACGAGCAGTACTTC
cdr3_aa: CASTPTGATYEQYF

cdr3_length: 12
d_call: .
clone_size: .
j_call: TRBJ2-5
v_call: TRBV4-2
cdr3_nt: TGTGCCAGCAGCCAGACAGGCGGGACCCAGTACTTC
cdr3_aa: CASSQTGGTQYF

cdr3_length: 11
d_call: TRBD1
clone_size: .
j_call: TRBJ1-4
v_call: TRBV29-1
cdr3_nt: TGCAGCGTTGGGACAGGGGAAAAACTGTTTTTT
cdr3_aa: CSVGTGEKLFF

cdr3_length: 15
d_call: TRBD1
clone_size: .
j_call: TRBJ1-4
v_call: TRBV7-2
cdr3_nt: TGTGCCAGCAGAAGTTGGACAGGCCGTAATGAAAAACTGTTTTTT
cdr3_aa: CASRSWTGRNEKLFF

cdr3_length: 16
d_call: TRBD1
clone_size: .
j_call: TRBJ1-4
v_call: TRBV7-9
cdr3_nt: TGTGCCAGCAGCTCCAATCTCAGGGGGATCGGTGAAAAACTGTTTTTT
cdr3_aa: CASSSNLRGIGEKLFF

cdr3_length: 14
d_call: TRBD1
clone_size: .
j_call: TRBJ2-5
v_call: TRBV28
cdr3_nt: TGTGCCAGCAGGGGGACAGGAAGAGGGGAGACCCAGTACTTC
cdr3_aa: CASRGTGRGETQYF

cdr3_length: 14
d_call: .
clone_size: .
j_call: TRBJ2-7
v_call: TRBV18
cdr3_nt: TGTGCCAGCTCACCGTCAAGCTTTCATCCCGAGCAGTACTTC
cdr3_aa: CASSPSSFHPEQYF

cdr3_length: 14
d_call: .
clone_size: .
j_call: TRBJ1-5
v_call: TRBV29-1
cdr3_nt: TGCAGCCCACAACAGAACAATAGCAATCAGCCCCAGCATTTT
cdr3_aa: CSPQQNNSNQPQHF

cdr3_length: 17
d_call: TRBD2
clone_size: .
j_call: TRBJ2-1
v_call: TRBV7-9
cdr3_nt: TGTGCCAGCAGCACGTGGGCTAGCGGGGGGGCTTACAATGAGCAGTTCTTC
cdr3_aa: CASSTWASGGAYNEQFF

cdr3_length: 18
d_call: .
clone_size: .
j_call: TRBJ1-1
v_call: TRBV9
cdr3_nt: TGTGCCAGCAGCGTACCCCCCTCCAGACAGGCCATGAACACTGAAGCTTTCTTT
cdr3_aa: CASSVPPSRQAMNTEAFF

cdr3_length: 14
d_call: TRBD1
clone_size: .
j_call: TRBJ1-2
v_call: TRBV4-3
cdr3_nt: TGCGCCAGCAGCCAAGTCATGACAGGGGGAGGCTACACCTTC
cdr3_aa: CASSQVMTGGGYTF

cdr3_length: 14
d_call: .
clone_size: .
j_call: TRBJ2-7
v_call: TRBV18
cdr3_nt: TGTGCCAGCTCACCAATAGACAGAGGCTACGAGCAGTACTTC
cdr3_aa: CASSPIDRGYEQYF

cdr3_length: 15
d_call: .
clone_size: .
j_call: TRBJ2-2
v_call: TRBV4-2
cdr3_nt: TGTGCCAGCAGCCAATCGACACCCAACACCGGGGAGCTGTTTTTT
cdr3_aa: CASSQSTPNTGELFF

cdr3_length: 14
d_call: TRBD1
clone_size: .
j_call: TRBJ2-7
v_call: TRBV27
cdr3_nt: TGTGCCAGTCACAAGGCGGACAGGGTTTACGAGCAGTACTTC
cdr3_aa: CASHKADRVYEQYF

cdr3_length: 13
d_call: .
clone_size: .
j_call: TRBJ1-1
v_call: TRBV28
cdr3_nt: TGTGCCAGCAGTTTTCGGAGGGGAACTGAAGCTTTCTTT
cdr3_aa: CASSFRRGTEAFF

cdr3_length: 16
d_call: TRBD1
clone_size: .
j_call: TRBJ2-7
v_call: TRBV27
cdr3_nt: TGTGCCAGCAGCCGCCTAGGGACAGCCAGCTCCTACGAGCAGTACTTC
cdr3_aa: CASSRLGTASSYEQYF

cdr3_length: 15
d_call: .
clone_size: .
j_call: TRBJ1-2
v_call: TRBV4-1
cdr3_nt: TGCGCCAGCAGCCGGGCCGAGAGTTTAGGCTATGGCTACACCTTC
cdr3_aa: CASSRAESLGYGYTF

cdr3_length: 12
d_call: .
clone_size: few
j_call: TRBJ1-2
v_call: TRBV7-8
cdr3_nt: TGTGCCAGCAGCTTAAGGCAGGATGGCTACACCTTC
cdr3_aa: CASSLRQDGYTF

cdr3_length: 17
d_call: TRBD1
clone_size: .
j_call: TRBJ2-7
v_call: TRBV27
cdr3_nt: TGTGCCAGCAGTTTATCGATCACCGGGACAGCCTCCTACGAGCAGTACTTC
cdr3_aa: CASSLSITGTASYEQYF

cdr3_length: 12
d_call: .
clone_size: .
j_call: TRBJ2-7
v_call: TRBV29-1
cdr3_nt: TGCAGCGTTGAAGACACAGCCTACGAGCAGTACTTC
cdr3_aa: CSVEDTAYEQYF

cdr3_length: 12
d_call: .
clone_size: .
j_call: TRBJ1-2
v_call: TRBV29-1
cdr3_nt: TGCAGCGTTGAGGGGACACCGTCCGGCTACACCTTC
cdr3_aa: CSVEGTPSGYTF

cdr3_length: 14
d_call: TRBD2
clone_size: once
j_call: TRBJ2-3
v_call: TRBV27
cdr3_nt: TGTGCCAGCAGTTTAGGTGGGAGGGCCTATCCGCAGTATTTT
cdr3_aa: CASSLGGRAYPQYF

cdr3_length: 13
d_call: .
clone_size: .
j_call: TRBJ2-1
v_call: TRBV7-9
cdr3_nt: TGTGCCAGCGACCTGGGGGGATCCAATGAGCAGTTCTTC
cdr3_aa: CASDLGGSNEQFF

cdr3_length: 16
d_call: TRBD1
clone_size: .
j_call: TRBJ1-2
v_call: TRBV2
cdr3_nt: TGTGCCAGCATCCGGGACAGGGCTACACCTAACTATGGCTACACCTTC
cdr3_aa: CASIRDRATPNYGYTF

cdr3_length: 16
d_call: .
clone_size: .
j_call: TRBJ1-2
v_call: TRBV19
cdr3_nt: TGTGCCAGTAGTATTTCGACAGCCCCCAATAACTATGGCTACACCTTC
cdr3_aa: CASSISTAPNNYGYTF